These T cell receptor beta chains were read from a single sample in a study of T-cell reconstitution after alpha-beta-depleted transplantation in children. A single record per CDR3 protein comes from TCRdb applying MiXCR to the PCR reads. This sample has about 540,000 distinct CDR3 sequences, with about a quarter found just once. The specimen was PBMCs, collected before TCRalphabeta/CD19-depleted stem cell transplant. Receptors originate from a boy younger than two with Wiskott-Aldrich syndrome, due to receive a stem cell transplant. CDR3s include the opening cysteine and the closing phenylalanine or tryptophan. Each record gives: V gene, D gene, clone size, J gene, CDR3 protein, CDR3 DNA. The D gene is left open where the match is weak. Clone size appears in some rows only: once, few, many, or a class for an expanded clone.

V: TRBV6-1
D: TRBD1
size: NA
J: TRBJ1-5
CDR3: CASSPGTGGGMPQHF
DNA: TGTGCCAGCAGTCCCGGGACAGGGGGCGGCATGCCCCAGCATTTT

V: TRBV30
D: NA
size: NA
J: TRBJ1-2
CDR3: CAWNLGGRYGYTF
DNA: TGTGCCTGGAACCTGGGGGGCCGGTATGGCTACACCTTC

V: TRBV13
D: TRBD1
size: few
J: TRBJ1-2
CDR3: CASSRPDRVVHGYTF
DNA: TGTGCCAGCAGCCGCCCGGACAGGGTAGTCCATGGCTACACCTTC

V: TRBV11-2
D: TRBD2
size: NA
J: TRBJ2-1
CDR3: CASTVTSAHNEQFF
DNA: TGTGCCAGCACCGTCACTAGCGCCCACAATGAGCAGTTCTTC

V: TRBV29-1
D: TRBD2
size: NA
J: TRBJ2-5
CDR3: CSVVSGSGRGETQYF
DNA: TGCAGCGTTGTATCCGGGAGCGGGCGGGGGGAGACCCAGTACTTC

V: TRBV3-1
D: NA
size: NA
J: TRBJ2-1
CDR3: CASSRGGQSEQFF
DNA: TGTGCCAGCAGCCGCGGCGGCCAGTCTGAGCAGTTCTTC

V: TRBV20-1
D: NA
size: NA
J: TRBJ1-4
CDR3: CSAPSSLVLSKKLFF
DNA: TGCAGTGCCCCTTCAAGCCTCGTCTTGTCTAAAAAACTGTTTTTT

V: TRBV20-1
D: NA
size: NA
J: TRBJ2-3
CDR3: CSASIPLGTQYF
DNA: TGCAGTGCTAGTATACCTCTCGGCACGCAGTATTTT

V: TRBV20-1
D: NA
size: few
J: TRBJ2-5
CDR3: CSARILAGKTQYF
DNA: TGCAGTGCTAGGATTTTGGCAGGGAAGACCCAGTACTTC

V: TRBV7-2
D: TRBD2
size: few
J: TRBJ2-7
CDR3: CASSFRTKAGGEQYF
DNA: TGTGCCAGCAGCTTCCGGACCAAGGCGGGGGGCGAGCAGTACTTC

V: TRBV5-4
D: NA
size: NA
J: TRBJ2-6
CDR3: CASSLWTGRVGAGANVLTF
DNA: TGTGCCAGCAGCTTATGGACAGGGAGGGTAGGGGCTGGGGCCAACGTCCTGACTTTC

V: TRBV11-2
D: NA
size: few
J: TRBJ2-7
CDR3: CASSFWDQSYEQYF
DNA: TGTGCCAGCAGCTTCTGGGACCAATCCTACGAGCAGTACTTC

V: TRBV7-9
D: NA
size: few
J: TRBJ1-2
CDR3: CATGREGYGYTF
DNA: TGTGCCACGGGTCGTGAGGGTTATGGCTACACCTTC

V: TRBV6-1
D: NA
size: NA
J: TRBJ2-3
CDR3: CASSALAPDTDTQYF
DNA: TGTGCCAGCAGTGCCCTAGCGCCCGACACAGATACGCAGTATTTT

V: TRBV6-1
D: NA
size: NA
J: TRBJ2-2
CDR3: CASSPMGRTGELFF
DNA: TGTGCCAGCAGCCCAATGGGGAGAACCGGGGAGCTGTTTTTT

V: TRBV20-1
D: TRBD2
size: few
J: TRBJ2-1
CDR3: CSSLRTSAGEQFF
DNA: TGCAGTTCTTTAAGGACTAGCGCTGGTGAGCAGTTCTTC

V: TRBV28
D: NA
size: NA
J: TRBJ2-1
CDR3: CASSPPSGLVNEQFF
DNA: TGTGCCAGCAGTCCCCCCAGCGGGTTAGTCAATGAGCAGTTCTTC

V: TRBV12-3/TRBV12-4
D: NA
size: few
J: TRBJ2-1
CDR3: CASSFGFRGAGRNYNEQFF
DNA: TGTGCCAGCAGTTTCGGGTTTAGAGGGGCGGGCAGAAACTACAATGAGCAGTTCTTC

V: TRBV4-1
D: NA
size: few
J: TRBJ2-1
CDR3: CASSQQGIAYNEQFF
DNA: TGCGCCAGCAGCCAACAGGGGATAGCCTACAATGAGCAGTTCTTC

V: TRBV5-1
D: NA
size: once
J: TRBJ2-7
CDR3: CASSLDGIGLMYEQYF
DNA: TGCGCCAGCAGCTTGGATGGTATCGGTCTGATGTACGAGCAGTACTTC

V: TRBV28
D: NA
size: NA
J: TRBJ2-7
CDR3: CASSLDRGGATYEQYF
DNA: TGTGCCAGCAGTTTGGACCGCGGTGGCGCGACTTACGAGCAGTACTTC

V: TRBV5-1
D: TRBD2
size: NA
J: TRBJ2-1
CDR3: CASSSQLGEGEQFF
DNA: TGCGCCAGCAGCTCACAACTGGGGGAGGGTGAGCAGTTCTTC

V: TRBV28
D: NA
size: few
J: TRBJ2-7
CDR3: CASSLVATPYEQYF
DNA: TGTGCCAGCAGTTTGGTTGCGACCCCCTACGAGCAGTACTTC

V: TRBV5-6
D: NA
size: few
J: TRBJ2-1
CDR3: CASSLYGKSSYNEQFF
DNA: TGTGCCAGCAGCTTGTACGGGAAGAGCTCCTACAATGAGCAGTTCTTC

V: TRBV4-2
D: NA
size: NA
J: TRBJ2-7
CDR3: CASGGRGYEQYF
DNA: TGTGCCAGCGGGGGCAGGGGCTACGAGCAGTACTTC

V: TRBV28
D: NA
size: NA
J: TRBJ2-1
CDR3: CASSWTINEQFF
DNA: TGTGCCAGCAGTTGGACTATCAATGAGCAGTTCTTC

V: TRBV27
D: NA
size: NA
J: TRBJ2-1
CDR3: CASSSGFLSYNEQFF
DNA: TGTGCCAGCTCGTCAGGGTTCCTCTCCTACAATGAGCAGTTCTTC

V: TRBV5-1
D: TRBD1
size: NA
J: TRBJ2-5
CDR3: CASSLGDRDFQYF
DNA: TGCGCCAGCAGCTTGGGGGACAGGGATTTCCAGTACTTC

V: TRBV29-1
D: NA
size: NA
J: TRBJ1-4
CDR3: CSVEMAGSGEKLFF
DNA: TGCAGCGTTGAAATGGCAGGGTCGGGTGAAAAACTGTTTTTT

V: TRBV7-8
D: NA
size: few
J: TRBJ2-7
CDR3: CASSLLAYEQYF
DNA: TGTGCCAGCAGCCTGTTGGCCTACGAGCAGTACTTC

V: TRBV29-1
D: TRBD2
size: NA
J: TRBJ2-5
CDR3: CSVVGLAGVRETQYF
DNA: TGCAGCGTTGTCGGACTAGCGGGAGTCCGGGAGACCCAGTACTTC

V: TRBV20-1
D: NA
size: few
J: TRBJ2-1
CDR3: CSTTRMNEQFF
DNA: TGCAGTACCACCCGAATGAATGAGCAGTTCTTC

V: TRBV18
D: TRBD2
size: NA
J: TRBJ2-1
CDR3: CASSGLAAAYNEQFF
DNA: TGTGCCAGCTCGGGACTAGCGGCAGCCTACAATGAGCAGTTCTTC

V: TRBV20-1
D: TRBD2
size: NA
J: TRBJ2-5
CDR3: CSARRSAGGETQYF
DNA: TGCAGTGCTAGAAGGTCAGCGGGAGGGGAGACCCAGTACTTC

V: TRBV7-2
D: NA
size: NA
J: TRBJ2-1
CDR3: CASSRRDEQFF
DNA: TGTGCCAGCAGCCGGAGGGATGAGCAGTTCTTC

V: TRBV12-3/TRBV12-4
D: NA
size: NA
J: TRBJ1-1
CDR3: CASGREVTEAFF
DNA: TGTGCCAGTGGGAGGGAAGTGACTGAAGCTTTCTTT

V: TRBV10-1
D: TRBD2
size: NA
J: TRBJ2-3
CDR3: CASSPLAGGPFSDTQYF
DNA: TGCGCCAGCAGTCCCTTAGCGGGAGGGCCCTTCTCGGATACGCAGTATTTT

V: TRBV12-3/TRBV12-4
D: TRBD2
size: NA
J: TRBJ2-7
CDR3: CASSRTSGNLYEQYF
DNA: TGTGCCAGCAGTCGGACTAGCGGGAACCTCTACGAGCAGTACTTC

V: TRBV7-6
D: NA
size: few
J: TRBJ2-1
CDR3: CASSLVAGNTYNEQFF
DNA: TGTGCCAGCAGCTTAGTGGCAGGGAACACCTACAATGAGCAGTTCTTC

V: TRBV5-5
D: NA
size: few
J: TRBJ2-7
CDR3: CASSPENYEQYF
DNA: TGTGCCAGCAGCCCCGAGAACTACGAGCAGTACTTC

V: TRBV29-1
D: TRBD1
size: NA
J: TRBJ2-3
CDR3: CSVQGGQGSTDTQYF
DNA: TGCAGCGTTCAAGGAGGACAGGGGTCAACAGATACGCAGTATTTT

V: TRBV20-1
D: TRBD2
size: NA
J: TRBJ2-4
CDR3: CSARGREWAKNIQYF
DNA: TGCAGTGCTAGAGGGCGGGAGTGGGCCAAAAACATTCAGTACTTC

V: TRBV20-1
D: NA
size: few
J: TRBJ2-1
CDR3: CSAEGRIFNEQFF
DNA: TGCAGTGCTGAAGGACGGATTTTTAATGAGCAGTTCTTC

V: TRBV20-1
D: NA
size: NA
J: TRBJ2-4
CDR3: CSARPPSEREAKNIQYF
DNA: TGCAGTGCTAGGCCCCCCTCGGAGCGAGAAGCCAAAAACATTCAGTACTTC

V: TRBV3-1
D: NA
size: few
J: TRBJ2-1
CDR3: CASSRWASVNEQFF
DNA: TGTGCCAGCAGCCGGTGGGCTAGTGTCAATGAGCAGTTCTTC

V: TRBV12-3/TRBV12-4
D: TRBD1
size: NA
J: TRBJ1-2
CDR3: CASRYASGGGYGYTF
DNA: TGTGCCAGCAGATACGCGTCAGGGGGCGGCTATGGCTACACCTTC

V: TRBV27
D: NA
size: NA
J: TRBJ2-2
CDR3: CASSLWVSVYTGELFF
DNA: TGTGCCAGCAGTTTATGGGTTTCTGTATACACCGGGGAGCTGTTTTTT

V: TRBV5-1
D: NA
size: few
J: TRBJ2-2
CDR3: CASSFGYTGELFF
DNA: TGCGCCAGCAGCTTTGGGTACACCGGGGAGCTGTTTTTT

V: TRBV7-9
D: TRBD2
size: few
J: TRBJ2-1
CDR3: CASSPGTSVNEQFF
DNA: TGTGCCAGCAGCCCCGGGACTAGCGTCAATGAGCAGTTCTTC

V: TRBV2
D: NA
size: NA
J: TRBJ1-1
CDR3: CASSYQDVNTEAFF
DNA: TGTGCCAGCAGTTACCAGGACGTAAACACTGAAGCTTTCTTT